The subject of this entry is one T cell receptor beta chain. The repertoire was sequenced with immunoSEQ multiplex PCR; TCRdb's copy has only in-frame clones and lacks some. The table has 45,000 to 70,000 clones, about 92% seen once. The data originate from a study of T cell changes during pregnancy in multiple sclerosis. The germline V and J ends were trimmed by 0 bases and 5 bases, with 5 bases remaining between them. This CDR3 contains 13 residues. Germline CDR1 reads SGHNT; CDR2 reads YENEEA. This receptor was taken from a female donor with multiple sclerosis, enrolled in a pregnancy study. V gene TRBV11-3 combines with J gene TRBJ2-1; D call uncertain. Sequences were derived from CD4+ T cells from peripheral blood mononuclear cells, sampled after pregnancy. CDR3 in DNA: TGTGCCAGCAGCTTAGAACACCACAATGAGCAGTTCTTC. Translated: CASSLEHHNEQFF.